The 9 T cell receptor beta chains in this list originate from one sample, sequenced in a study of cytomegalovirus exposure and HLA in healthy donors. Here immunoSEQ multiplex PCR was the method, and the copy in TCRdb shows in-frame clones only, minus some. This table has 100,000 to 150,000 clones, 88% appearing once. Specimen: PBMCs. These receptors all stem from a man between 25 and 39 years old in good health and CMV-seronegative.

The chain has TRBV2 and TRBJ2-2, with a tentative D call TRBD2 (5 bases). Per germline, CDR1 SNHLY and CDR2 FYNNEI. Trimming pared 6 bases from V and 0 bases from J, leaving 14 bases between. The CDR3 spans 16 residues. The CDR3 loop reads CASSAYGVSNTGELFF. The CDR3 nucleotides read TGTGCCAGCAGCGCCTACGGGGTCTCGAACACCGGGGAGCTGTTTTTT.

The chain's CDR3 is CASRGLAGSNGEQFF. The CDR3 DNA is TGTGCCAGCAGAGGACTAGCGGGTAGTAACGGTGAGCAGTTCTTC. J is TRBJ2-1 and V is TRBV5-4, with 11 bases aligning to TRBD2. The J segment lost 9 bases and the V segment lost 5 bases, leaving 10 bases of the junction unmatched. The CDR3 is made up of 15 amino acids. The germline V gene has CDR1 SGHNT and CDR2 YYREEE (reference sequence).

The chain joins TRBV5-1 to TRBJ2-7; 13 bases agree with TRBD2. The CDR3 runs 16 residues. Germline CDR1 is SGHRS and CDR2 is YFSETQ. V was clipped by 2 bases and J by 4 bases; unmatched bases: 6. The chain's CDR3 is CASSFQLAGGGYEQYF. The CDR3 DNA follows: TGCGCCAGCAGCTTTCAACTAGCGGGAGGGGGATACGAGCAGTACTTC.

The chain recombines TRBV7-2 with TRBJ2-7; 9 bases align to TRBD1. From germline, CDR1 is SGHTA and CDR2 FQGNSA. The ends lost 5 bases at V and 1 base at J; junction bases unmatched: 6. The CDR3 sequence is 15 residues long. This chain's CDR3 is CASSRDRGESYEQYF. Written as DNA, the CDR3 is TGTGCCAGCAGCCGAGACAGGGGGGAATCCTACGAGCAGTACTTC.

This chain connects TRBV15 to TRBJ1-4; D is ambiguous. Germline assignment: CDR1 LNHNV and CDR2 YYDKDF (reference sequence). This CDR3 region has 15 residues. Trimming stripped 1 base from V and 4 bases from J, with 10 bases between. CDR3 protein: CATSRGTEDNEKLFF. The DNA of the CDR3 is TGTGCCACCAGCAGAGGGACGGAGGATAATGAAAAACTGTTTTTT.

The rearrangement joins TRBV15 to TRBJ1-2; 10 nucleotides agree with TRBD1. The germline gives CDR1 LNHNV, CDR2 YYDKDF (reference sequence). This CDR3 spans 15 amino acids. V lost 1 base to trimming and J lost 6 bases; unmatched junction nucleotides: 5. The chain's CDR3 is CATSRGGQGTNGYTF. The CDR3 DNA is TGTGCCACCAGCAGAGGGGGACAGGGGACAAATGGCTACACCTTC. Full variable domain (missing parts from reference TRBV15 and TRBJ1-2): DAMVIQNPRYQVTQFGKPVTLSCSQTLNHNVMYWYQQKSSQAPKLLFHYYDKDFNNEADTPDNFQSRRPNTSFCFLDIRSPGLGDTAMYLCATSRGGQGTNGYTFGSGTRLTVV.

This clone was seen once. This sequence joins TRBV27 and TRBJ2-5; tentative D call: TRBD1 (5 bases). The germline V gene has CDR1 MNHEY and CDR2 SMNVEV (reference sequence). This CDR3 spans 15 amino acids. Between the trimmed V and J ends, which lost 5 bases and 7 bases, there was a span of 20 bases. The CDR3 protein is CASSPEVGGARTQYF. DNA of the CDR3: TGTGCCAGCAGTCCCGAAGTAGGTGGGGCAAGGACCCAGTACTTC.

The chain carries TRBV9 and TRBJ2-2, with 8 bases fitting TRBD2. V trimming: 3 bases; J trimming: 6 bases; junction bases outside the gene matches: 4. The CDR3 totals 14 residues. CDR1 is SGDLS, CDR2 YYNGEE, per germline. The CDR3 region has the DNA TGTGCCAGCAGCGGTAGCGGGATTTCCGGGGAGCTGTTTTTT. As protein: CASSGSGISGELFF.

Only a few counts were recorded for this clone. This chain uses TRBV6-4 with TRBJ2-3, with 7 bases fitting TRBD1. The CDR3 has 14 amino acids. Per germline, CDR1 MRHNA and CDR2 SNTAGT. V trimming: 5 bases; J trimming: 2 bases; junction bases outside the gene matches: 4. CDR3 amino acids: CASSQGTDTDTQYF. In DNA, the CDR3 is TGTGCCAGCAGTCAGGGGACAGACACAGATACGCAGTATTTT.